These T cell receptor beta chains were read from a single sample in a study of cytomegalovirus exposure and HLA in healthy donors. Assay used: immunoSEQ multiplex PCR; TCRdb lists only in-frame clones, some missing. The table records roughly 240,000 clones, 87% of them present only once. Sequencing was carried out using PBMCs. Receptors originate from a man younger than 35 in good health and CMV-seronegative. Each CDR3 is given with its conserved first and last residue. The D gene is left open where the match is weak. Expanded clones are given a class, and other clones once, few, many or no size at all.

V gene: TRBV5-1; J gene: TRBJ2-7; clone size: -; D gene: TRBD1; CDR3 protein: CASSFGTADTYEQYF; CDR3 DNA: TGCGCCAGCAGCTTTGGGACAGCGGACACCTACGAGCAGTACTTC
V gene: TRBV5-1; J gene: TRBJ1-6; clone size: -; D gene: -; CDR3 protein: CASSQDSGDSPLHF; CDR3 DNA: TGCGCCAGCAGCCAGGACAGCGGGGACTCACCCCTCCACTTT
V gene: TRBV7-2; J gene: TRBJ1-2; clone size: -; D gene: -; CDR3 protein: CASRPVRGREGYGYTF; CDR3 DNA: TGTGCCAGCAGACCAGTCAGGGGCAGGGAGGGCTATGGCTACACCTTC
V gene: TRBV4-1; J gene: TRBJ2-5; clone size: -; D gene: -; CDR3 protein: CASSPRGDGVETQYF; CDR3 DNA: TGCGCCAGCAGCCCCCGAGGAGACGGGGTGGAGACCCAGTACTTC
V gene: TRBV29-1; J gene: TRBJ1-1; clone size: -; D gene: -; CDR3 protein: CSVEQEGTEAFF; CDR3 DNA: TGCAGCGTTGAACAGGAGGGAACTGAAGCTTTCTTT
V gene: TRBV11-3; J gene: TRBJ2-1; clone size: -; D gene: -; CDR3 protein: CASSPQQGRYNEQFF; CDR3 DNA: TGTGCCAGCAGCCCTCAACAGGGTCGATACAATGAGCAGTTCTTC
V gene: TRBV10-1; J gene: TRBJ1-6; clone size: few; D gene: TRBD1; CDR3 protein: CASSSGTGNSPLHF; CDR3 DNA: TGCGCCAGCAGTTCCGGGACAGGGAATTCACCCCTCCACTTT
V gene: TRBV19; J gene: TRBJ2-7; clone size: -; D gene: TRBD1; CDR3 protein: CASSSTPGQIGEQYF; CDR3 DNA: TGTGCCAGTAGTTCCACCCCGGGACAGATAGGCGAGCAGTACTTC
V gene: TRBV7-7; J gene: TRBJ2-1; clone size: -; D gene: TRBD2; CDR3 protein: CASSPEAGGTYNEQFF; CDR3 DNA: TGTGCCAGCAGCCCCGAAGCGGGAGGCACCTACAATGAGCAGTTCTTC
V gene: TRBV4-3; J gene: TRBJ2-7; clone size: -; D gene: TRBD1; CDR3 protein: CASSQVHQTGRYEQYF; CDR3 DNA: TGCGCCAGCAGCCAAGTTCATCAGACAGGGCGTTACGAGCAGTACTTC
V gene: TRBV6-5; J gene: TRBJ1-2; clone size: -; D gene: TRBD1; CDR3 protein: CASTDGGRQGTPF; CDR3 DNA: TGTGCCAGCACCGACGGGGGCCGACAGGGGACCCCCTTC
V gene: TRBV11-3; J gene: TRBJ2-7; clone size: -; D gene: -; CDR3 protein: CASSLDGEQGYEQYF; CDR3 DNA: TGTGCCAGCAGCTTAGACGGGGAACAGGGATACGAGCAGTACTTC
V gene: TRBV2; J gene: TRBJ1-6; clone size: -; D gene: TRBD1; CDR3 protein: CASSARTGLKNNSPLHF; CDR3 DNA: TGTGCCAGCAGTGCCCGGACAGGGTTAAAAAATAATTCACCCCTCCACTTT
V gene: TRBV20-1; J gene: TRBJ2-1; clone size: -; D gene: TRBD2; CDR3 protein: CSAGTSREQFF; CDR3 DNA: TGCAGTGCTGGGACTAGTCGTGAGCAGTTCTTC
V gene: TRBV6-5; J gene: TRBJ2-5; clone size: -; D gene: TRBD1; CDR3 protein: CASSGQALGTQYF; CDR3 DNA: TGTGCCAGCAGTGGACAGGCCCTTGGGACCCAGTACTTC
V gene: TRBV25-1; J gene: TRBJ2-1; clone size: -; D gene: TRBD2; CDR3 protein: CASSDPAGTYNEQFF; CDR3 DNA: TGTGCCAGCAGTGACCCAGCGGGGACCTACAATGAGCAGTTCTTC
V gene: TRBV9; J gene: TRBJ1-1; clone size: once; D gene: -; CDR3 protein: CASSVGSGVRVNTEAFF; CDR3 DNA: TGTGCCAGCAGCGTAGGGTCAGGGGTAAGGGTGAACACTGAAGCTTTCTTT
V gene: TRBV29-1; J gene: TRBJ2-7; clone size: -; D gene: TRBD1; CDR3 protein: CSARDRDRFYEQYF; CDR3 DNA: TGCAGCGCCCGGGACCGGGACAGGTTTTACGAGCAGTACTTC
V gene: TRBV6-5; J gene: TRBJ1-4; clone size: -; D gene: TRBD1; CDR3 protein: CASSFGTGEQGEKLFF; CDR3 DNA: TGTGCCAGCAGTTTCGGGACAGGGGAACAAGGGGAAAAACTGTTTTTT
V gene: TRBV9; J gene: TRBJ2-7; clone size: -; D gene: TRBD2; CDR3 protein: CASSATLAGGKYEQYF; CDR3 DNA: TGTGCCAGCAGCGCGACTCTAGCGGGAGGGAAGTACGAGCAGTACTTC
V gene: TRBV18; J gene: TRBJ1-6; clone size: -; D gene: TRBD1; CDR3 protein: CASSLLRGQLKGSYNSPLHF; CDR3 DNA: TGTGCCAGCTCACTCCTAAGGGGACAGCTAAAGGGCTCCTATAATTCACCCCTCCACTTT
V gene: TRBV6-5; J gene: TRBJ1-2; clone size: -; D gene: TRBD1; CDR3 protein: CASSHRGDYGYTF; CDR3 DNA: TGTGCCAGCAGTCACAGGGGGGACTATGGCTACACCTTC
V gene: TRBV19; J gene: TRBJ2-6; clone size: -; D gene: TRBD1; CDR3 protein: CASSIFGQGVAGANVLTF; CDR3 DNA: TGTGCCAGTAGTATATTTGGACAGGGGGTAGCTGGGGCCAACGTCCTGACTTTC
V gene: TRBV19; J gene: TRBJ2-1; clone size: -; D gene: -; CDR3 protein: CASGKDSAKQFF; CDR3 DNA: TGTGCCAGTGGGAAAGACAGCGCAAAGCAGTTCTTC
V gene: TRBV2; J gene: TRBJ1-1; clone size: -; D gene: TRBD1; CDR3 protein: CASSESETGISTEAFF; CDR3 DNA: TGTGCCAGCAGTGAATCCGAGACAGGGATTTCAACTGAAGCTTTCTTT
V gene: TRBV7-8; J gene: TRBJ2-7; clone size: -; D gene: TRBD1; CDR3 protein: CASSYPGGWYEQYF; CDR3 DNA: TGTGCCAGCAGCTATCCAGGGGGTTGGTACGAGCAGTACTTC
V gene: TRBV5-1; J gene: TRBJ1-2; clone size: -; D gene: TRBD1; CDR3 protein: CASSQDRALYGYTF; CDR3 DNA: TGCGCCAGCAGCCAGGACAGGGCGCTATACGGCTACACCTTC
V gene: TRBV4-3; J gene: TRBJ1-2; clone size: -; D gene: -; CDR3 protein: CASSHDRSINRAGGYTF; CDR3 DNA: TGCGCCAGCAGCCACGACAGGAGCATCAATCGCGCCGGTGGCTACACCTTC
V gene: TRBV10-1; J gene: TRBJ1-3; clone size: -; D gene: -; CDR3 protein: CASSESIAGSSGNTIYF; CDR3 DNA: TGCGCCAGCAGTGAGTCGATAGCGGGGAGCTCTGGAAACACCATATATTTT